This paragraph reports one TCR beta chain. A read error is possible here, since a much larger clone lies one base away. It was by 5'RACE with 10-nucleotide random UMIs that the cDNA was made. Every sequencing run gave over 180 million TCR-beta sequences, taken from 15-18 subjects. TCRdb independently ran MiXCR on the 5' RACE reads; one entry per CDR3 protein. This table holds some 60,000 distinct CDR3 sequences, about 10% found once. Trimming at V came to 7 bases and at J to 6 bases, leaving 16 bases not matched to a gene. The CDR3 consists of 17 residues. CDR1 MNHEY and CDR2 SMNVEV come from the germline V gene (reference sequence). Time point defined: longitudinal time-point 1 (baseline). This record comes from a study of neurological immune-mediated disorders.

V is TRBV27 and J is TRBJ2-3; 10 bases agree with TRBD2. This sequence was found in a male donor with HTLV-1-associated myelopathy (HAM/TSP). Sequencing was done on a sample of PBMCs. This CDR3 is CASIKLGLAGVTDTQYF. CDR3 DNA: TGTGCCAGCATCAAACTCGGGCTAGCGGGAGTAACCGATACGCAGTATTTT.